The T cell receptor beta chain described here comes from a study of CD4 T cells in relation to SARS-CoV-2 and coronaviruses. General study results and limits: This crossreactivity analysis covered spike protein alone, no other viral proteins. Each donor contributed either pre-pandemic or post-infection samples, not both.

The unexposed donors gave CD4+ T cells in about 2011-2018, prior to COVID-19. The method was immunoSEQ multiplex PCR; TCRdb's version includes in-frame clones alone and lacks a portion of them. The sample has 60,000 to 85,000 clones; approximately 95% are singletons. Trimming cost V 2 bases and J 3 bases; bases outside gene matches: 4. This CDR3 spans 15 amino acids. The V gene's germline CDR1 is KGHDR and CDR2 SFDVKD. About this clone: Antigen specificity is unknown.

The source of this sequence is a human donor in good health. The sample was naive CD4+ T cells from PBMCs. Subset indicated: naive CD4+ T cells isolated by negative enrichment. The chain carries TRBV24-1 and TRBJ2-7; 9 bases fit TRBD1. CDR3 coding DNA: TGTGCCACCAGTGATTACGGGACAGGGATCTACGAGCAGTACTTC. Its protein is CATSDYGTGIYEQYF.